This T cell receptor (beta chain) comes out of a study of siplizumab effects on memory and regulatory T cells. The study, taken as a whole, reports: Memory cells that were CD4+ and unstimulated gave rise to alloreactive sequences, which siplizumab significantly reduced. Controls had 26.9% Treg-derived mappable alloreactive CD4+ clones on average, versus approximately 69% with siplizumab. Naive T cells, seemingly more diverse than memory cells, seemed major alloresponse contributors.

Only in-frame clones appear in the TCRdb table, and some are missing; sequencing was by immunoSEQ multiplex PCR. The sample holds 50,000 to 70,000 clones, nearly 98% seen once. In the case of this clone: Antigen: not known.

Unstimulated subsets comprising naive, memory, effector memory and TEMRA cells were sequenced in three donor pairs. Specimen: naive CD8+ T cells sorted from blood. The TCR was taken from a human donor in good health.

Here the CDR3 reads CASGVGSNQPQHF. For the CDR3, the DNA is TGTGCCAGTGGGGTGGGCAGCAATCAGCCCCAGCATTTT. The V and J genes are TRBV19 and TRBJ1-5; D is ambiguous. Germline CDR1 reads LNHDA; CDR2 reads SQIVND (reference sequence). The V and J ends lost 8 bases and 1 base respectively, with 9 bases between them. The CDR3 consists of 13 residues.